The 20 T cell receptor beta chains in this list originate from one sample, sequenced in a study of blood T cell dynamics during melanoma immunotherapy. Documented time point: week 3, after first cycle of checkpoint inhibitor. Assay used: immunoSEQ multiplex PCR; TCRdb lists only in-frame clones, some missing. The repertoire holds under 6,500 clones, around four fifths seen once, with about 30% in the top ten. This specimen was blood, taken from a patient treated with checkpoint blockade. These receptors came from a human donor with melanoma. Some clones in this sample may be carry-over from other donors' samples.

This clone occurred once. The rearrangement joins TRBV7-2 to TRBJ2-1, with TRBD2 identical over 7 bases. CDR1 and CDR2 from the germline V gene are SGHTA and FQGNSA. The CDR3 length is 16 residues. V shed 4 bases and J 9 bases; nucleotides not matched to a gene: 15. The CDR3 nucleotides read TGTGCCAGCAGCTCCTATGCTAGCGCTTCGGGGGGTGAGCAGTTCTTC. It is translated as CASSSYASASGGEQFF.

The J gene is TRBJ1-2, the V gene TRBV6-5; 8 nucleotides agree with TRBD1. Germline CDR1 MNHEY, CDR2 SVGAGI. V shed 6 bases, J shed 5 bases, and the junction held 8 bases outside the gene matches. This CDR3 is 14 amino acids long. The CDR3 bases are TGTGCCAGCAGGCCCCCGGGACAGGCTTATGGCTACACCTTC. It translates to CASRPPGQAYGYTF.

CDR3 sequence: CASSVAPRQTYEQYF. The CDR3 nucleotides are TGTGCCAGCAGCGTAGCCCCGCGCCAAACCTACGAGCAGTACTTC. This chain connects TRBV9 to TRBJ2-7; D gene uncertain. Germline V gene data show CDR1 as SGDLS and CDR2 as YYNGEE. The CDR3 length is 15 residues. V was cut by 0 bases and J by 2 bases, with 12 bases left in between.

The V and J genes are TRBV7-3 and TRBJ2-3, with 9 positions matching TRBD2. V shed 1 base, J shed 9 bases, and the junction held 5 bases outside the gene matches. The CDR3 length is 14 residues. The germline gives CDR1 SGHTA, CDR2 FQGTGA. In DNA form, the CDR3 reads TGTGCCAGCAGCTTAAGTCCTAGCGGGACCACGCAGTATTTT. Amino acids: CASSLSPSGTTQYF.

The rearrangement joins TRBV30 to TRBJ1-1, with a tentative D call TRBD1 (5 bases). This CDR3 is built from 13 residues. The V end was cut by 2 bases, the J end by 7 bases, with 14 bases between. Germline V CDR1 and CDR2: GTSNPN, SVGIG (reference sequence). The CDR3 sequence: CAWSPGVIYEAFF. CDR3 sequence (DNA): TGTGCCTGGAGTCCGGGGGTGATTTATGAAGCTTTCTTT.

The CDR3 DNA reads TGTGCCAGCAGCCACGGGACCACCTACAATGAGCAGTTCTTC. This gives the protein CASSHGTTYNEQFF. This chain links TRBV7-8 with TRBJ2-1, with D perhaps being TRBD1 or TRBD2 (5 bases each). The germline V gene has CDR1 SGHVS and CDR2 FQNEAQ. The CDR3 extends over 14 amino acids. The V end was cut by 5 bases, the J end by 2 bases, with 10 bases between. Using reference TRBV7-8 and TRBJ2-1 for the parts outside the CDR3, the full variable domain is GAGVSQSPRYKVAKRGQDVALRCDPISGHVSLFWYQQALGQGPEFLTYFQNEAQLDKSGLPSDRFFAERPEGSVSTLKIQRTQQEDSAVYLCASSHGTTYNEQFFGPGTRLTVL.

The chain carries TRBV11-3 and TRBJ2-7; no clear D gene. The V end was cut by 4 bases, the J end by 3 bases, with 22 bases between. CDR1 is SGHNT and CDR2 is YENEEA in the germline V gene. The CDR3 runs 17 residues. The CDR3 DNA is TGTGCCAGCAGCTATAGATCTGGGTGCCCAGTGTGCTACGAGCAGTACTTC. This gives the protein CASSYRSGCPVCYEQYF.

This clone was found once. The chain combines TRBV5-6 with TRBJ1-2; 7 nucleotides align to TRBD1. CDR1 and CDR2 (germline): SGHDT, YYEEEE. The CDR3 totals 13 residues. J gave up 8 bases and V 0 bases, and 4 bases lay outside the gene matches. The CDR3 spells CASSLEGARGYTF. CDR3 sequence (DNA): TGTGCCAGCAGCTTGGAGGGGGCGCGAGGCTACACCTTC.

A single count supports this clone. The chain is built from TRBV18 and TRBJ2-5; D is possibly TRBD1 or TRBD2 (5 bases each). There are 14 residues in the CDR3. Trimming took 3 bases from V and 1 from J, leaving 9 bases between them. The germline V gene has CDR1 KGHSH and CDR2 LQKENI. CDR3 DNA: TGTGCCAGCTCACCCAGGGAGACCCAAGAGACCCAGTACTTC. It encodes CASSPRETQETQYF.

This chain links TRBV11-2 with TRBJ2-5; D gene ambiguous. The CDR3 runs to 14 residues. In germline, CDR1 is SGHAT, CDR2 FQNNGV. The ends were cut back, 2 bases at V and 5 bases at J, with 12 bases in the middle. CDR3 nucleotide sequence: TGTGCCAGCAGCTTATCCGGCCTCGGCGAGACCCAGTACTTC. This sequence encodes CASSLSGLGETQYF.

V usage is TRBV4-1 and J usage is TRBJ1-3, with TRBD1 identical over 8 bases. The CDR3 length is 17 residues. After removal of 4 bases from V and 2 bases from J, the junction contained 10 bases not matched to a gene. Per the germline V gene, CDR1 is MGHRA and CDR2 is YSYEKL. CDR3 region: CASSPRTGQEAGNTIYF. The CDR3 nucleotides are TGCGCCAGCAGCCCCCGGACAGGGCAGGAAGCTGGAAACACCATATATTTT.

V and J are TRBV5-1 and TRBJ2-7, with D perhaps matching TRBD1 (7 bases). Germline V gene lookup returns CDR1 SGHRS and CDR2 YFSETQ. This CDR3 is 16 amino acids long. Trimming removed 3 bases at V and 0 bases at J, with 16 bases between. CDR3 residues: CASSWGDSGSSYEQYF. The CDR3 DNA follows: TGCGCCAGCAGCTGGGGGGACAGTGGGAGCTCCTACGAGCAGTACTTC.

The chain employs TRBV5-1 and TRBJ1-5, with 8 bases fitting TRBD1. The length of the CDR3 is 15 residues. From germline, CDR1 is SGHRS and CDR2 YFSETQ. The V segment lost 5 bases and the J segment 5 bases; nucleotides outside the gene matches: 9. CDR3 region: CASRPGQGSHQPQHF. The CDR3 coding sequence is TGCGCCAGCAGACCAGGACAGGGTTCTCATCAGCCCCAGCATTTT.

This clone was recorded only once. The chain is built from TRBV6-6 and TRBJ1-1; no clear D. The germline CDR1 and CDR2 sequences are MNHNY and SVGAGI (reference sequence). Trimming removed 3 bases from V and 3 bases from J, with 8 bases in between. The CDR3 runs to 13 residues. CDR3 sequence: CASSYREDTEAFF. CDR3 bases: TGTGCCAGCAGTTATCGGGAGGACACTGAAGCTTTCTTT.

J is TRBJ1-2 and V is TRBV6-5; D is perhaps TRBD1 (6 bases). The CDR3 totals 14 residues. The germline V gene has CDR1 MNHEY and CDR2 SVGAGI. V shed 6 bases and J shed 6 bases, with 17 bases lying between them. Here the CDR3 reads CASRGAGLGDGYTF. The CDR3 DNA sequence: TGTGCCAGCAGGGGGGCAGGCCTTGGGGATGGCTACACCTTC.

This sequence joins TRBV7-2 and TRBJ2-1; the D is unclear. The germline CDR1 and CDR2 sequences are SGHTA and FQGNSA. Trimming removed 1 base from V and 8 bases from J, with 12 bases in between. The CDR3 runs to 14 residues. This CDR3 reads CASSLEQSEDEQFF. The CDR3 DNA follows: TGTGCCAGCAGCTTAGAGCAAAGCGAAGATGAGCAGTTCTTC. The whole variable domain, remainder taken from reference TRBV7-2 and TRBJ2-1, is GAGVSQSPSNKVTEKGKDVELRCDPISGHTALYWYRQSLGQGLEFLIYFQGNSAPDKSGLPSDRFSAERTGGSVSTLTIQRTQQEDSAVYLCASSLEQSEDEQFFGPGTRLTVL.

The chain links TRBV18 to TRBJ2-7; 8 positions match TRBD1. There are 14 residues in the CDR3. With 3 bases clipped from V and 3 bases from J, the junction kept 4 bases outside the gene matches. Germline-derived CDR1 and CDR2 are KGHSH and LQKENI. The CDR3 is CASSPGTGLYEQYF. CDR3 coding DNA: TGTGCCAGCTCACCTGGGACAGGTCTCTACGAGCAGTACTTC.

This clone was found once. This rearrangement joins TRBV2 to TRBJ1-5, with no clear D. CDR3 length: 14 amino acids. Germline lookup yields CDR1 SNHLY and CDR2 FYNNEI. The V and J ends lost 1 base and 0 bases respectively, with 4 bases between them. CDR3: CASSEGISNQPQHF. CDR3 in DNA: TGTGCCAGCAGTGAAGGCATTAGCAATCAGCCCCAGCATTTT.

This rearrangement joins TRBV2 to TRBJ2-7, with D possibly matching TRBD1 (6 bases). The length of the CDR3 is 15 residues. Trimming removed 3 bases at V and 0 bases at J, with 12 bases between. Germline values: CDR1 SNHLY, CDR2 FYNNEI. The CDR3 DNA sequence: TGTGCCAGCAGTGACCCACAGGGTACCTCCTACGAGCAGTACTTC. Encoded protein: CASSDPQGTSYEQYF.

In its sample, this clone was seen a few times. The CDR3 DNA reads TGTGCCAGCAGCAAAGATGTCGCGAGCGGATGCACAGATACGCAGTATTTT. As protein: CASSKDVASGCTDTQYF. The chain has TRBV21-1 and TRBJ2-3; TRBD2 is taken as the D call from the table, unchecked against the DNA. TRBV21-1 is a pseudogene. The CDR3 is 17 residues long.